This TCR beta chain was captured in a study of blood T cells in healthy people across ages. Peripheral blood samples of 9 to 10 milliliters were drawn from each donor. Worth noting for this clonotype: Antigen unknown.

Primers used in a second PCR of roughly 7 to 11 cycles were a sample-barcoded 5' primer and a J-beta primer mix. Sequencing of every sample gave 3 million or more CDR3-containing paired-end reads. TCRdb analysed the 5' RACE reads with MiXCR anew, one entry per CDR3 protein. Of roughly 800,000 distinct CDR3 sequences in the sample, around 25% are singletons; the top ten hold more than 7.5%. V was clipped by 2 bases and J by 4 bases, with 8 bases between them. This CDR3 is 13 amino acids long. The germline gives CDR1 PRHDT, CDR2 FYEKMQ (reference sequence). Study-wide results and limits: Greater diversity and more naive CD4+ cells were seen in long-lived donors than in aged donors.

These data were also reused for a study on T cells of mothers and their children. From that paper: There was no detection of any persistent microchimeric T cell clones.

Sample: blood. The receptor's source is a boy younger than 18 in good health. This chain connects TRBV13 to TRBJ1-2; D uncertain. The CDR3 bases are TGTGCCAGCAGCTTACAGGATTCCTATGGCTACACCTTC. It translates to CASSLQDSYGYTF.